The clone carrying this T cell receptor beta chain was counted between two and nine times. Its antigen remains unknown. Sequencing templates came from extracted RNA that was reverse transcribed into cDNA. Data came from immunoSEQ multiplex PCR; TCRdb stores just in-frame clones and leaves some out. Of around 100,000 clones listed, 65% to 90% are singletons. This sample was included in a study of CD8+ T cells in alopecia areata. Study-wide results and caveats: Scalp clonality and expanded CD8+ clones among the top 100 showed significant decreases with tofacitinib.

Treatment described: oral pan-JAK inhibitor, 5-10 mg twice daily. With 6 bases clipped from V and 3 bases from J, the junction kept 8 bases outside the gene matches. CDR1 and CDR2 from the germline V gene are SGDLS and YYNGEE. The CDR3 loop spans 15 amino acids. The rearrangement uses TRBV9 and TRBJ2-3; 9 bases are shared with TRBD2. This receptor was identified in a human donor with alopecia areata. The material was CD8+ T cells sorted from blood, obtained around week 31, from a patient treated with tofacitinib. The CDR3 nucleotides are TGTGCCAGCACCTATAGCGGGAGCGGGACAGATACGCAGTATTTT. This translates into CASTYSGSGTDTQYF.